This is a list of T cell receptor beta chains from one sample in a study of cytomegalovirus exposure and HLA in healthy donors. The protocol was immunoSEQ multiplex PCR, while the TCRdb copy is restricted to in-frame clones and leaves out a portion. The data show around 120,000 clones, 80% seen once. Sequenced sample: PBMCs. The receptors here all came from a man aged 50 to 60 in good health and CMV-seronegative. Each CDR3 is given without its conserved first and last residue.

TRBJ2-5,TRBV29-1,10,SVEAVRGTQY
TRBJ2-1,TRBV4-1,11,ASSQRGLSEQF
TRBJ2-7,TRBV5-1,13,ASSLAEGASVREN
TRBJ2-1,TRBV7-9,12,ASSSQGNDNEQF
TRBJ1-3,TRBV4-3,13,ASSQETGSGNTIY
TRBJ1-2,TRBV5-4,14,ASASPTGGLTGGYT
TRBJ1-4,TRBV7-2,14,ASSFASAGTNEKLF
TRBJ2-1,TRBV5-5,14,ASSSTGTERYNEQF
TRBJ2-5,TRBV6-1,14,ASSESGGLIGETQY
TRBJ2-7,TRBV7-2,15,ASSLFSSGLTSYEQY
TRBJ2-2,TRBV19,14,ASSTHSGQYTGELF
TRBJ1-5,TRBV6-5,12,ASSYGGGHQPQH
TRBJ1-5,TRBV7-9,12,ASSSSRGNQPQH
TRBJ1-2,TRBV5-6,10,ASSTRLDRGQ
TRBJ1-4,TRBV5-1,14,ASSLDWSGREVKLF
TRBJ2-3,TRBV4-3,13,ASSQRGTSEDTQY
TRBJ2-7,TRBV5-4,11,ASSLAGTPEQY
TRBJ2-2,TRBV7-2,16,ASSLGLTLTGLHGELF
TRBJ1-4,TRBV5-1,13,ASSSRGFEREKLF
TRBJ1-4,TRBV4-3,13,ASSQGSVANEKLF
TRBJ1-2,TRBV4-3,11,ASSPGGFYGYT
TRBJ2-5,TRBV10-3,11,AITRTDGETQY
TRBJ2-5,TRBV4-1,16,ASSQSGDRAAGWETQY
TRBJ1-2,TRBV18,11,ASSPAVDYGYT
TRBJ1-1,TRBV10-3,12,AITSDRGDTEAF
TRBJ1-1,TRBV7-9,15,ASSLEMGTGGITEAF
TRBJ2-1,TRBV4-3,17,ASSHFPGLAGEGGNEQF
TRBJ2-7,TRBV19,12,ASSRRTTRSEQY
TRBJ1-1,TRBV5-4,13,ASSRPGGLNTEAF
TRBJ2-1,TRBV7-3,13,ASTPGSGQASEQF
TRBJ1-3,TRBV5-1,14,ASSAIPGGSGNTIY
TRBJ2-5,TRBV7-8,14,ASSLVVTGGGETQY
TRBJ2-7,TRBV27,12,ASSFSTGAYEQY
TRBJ1-2,TRBV7-2,12,ASSLDWADYGYT
TRBJ1-5,TRBV12-5,14,ASGLPGTVLNQPQH
TRBJ1-2,TRBV7-2,15,ASSLTIGHSGLHGYT
TRBJ1-2,TRBV6-1,11,ASSEEDRRSYT
TRBJ2-1,TRBV6-5,13,ASCRGGQGGGEQF
TRBJ1-4,TRBV4-2,13,ASSQPGQGNEKLF
TRBJ2-7,TRBV11-2,12,ASTSSGSGGEQY
TRBJ2-3,TRBV5-6,15,ASSFYTSFGRLDTQY
TRBJ1-2,TRBV27,12,ASSVTGGLYGYT
TRBJ1-3,TRBV7-2,13,ASSLTTSSGNTIY
TRBJ2-1,TRBV10-3,11,ATNGRENNEQF
TRBJ2-5,TRBV18,8,ASSSETQY
TRBJ1-2,TRBV5-5,12,ASSTGGSNYGYT
TRBJ2-7,TRBV28,12,ASRGAGSSYEQY